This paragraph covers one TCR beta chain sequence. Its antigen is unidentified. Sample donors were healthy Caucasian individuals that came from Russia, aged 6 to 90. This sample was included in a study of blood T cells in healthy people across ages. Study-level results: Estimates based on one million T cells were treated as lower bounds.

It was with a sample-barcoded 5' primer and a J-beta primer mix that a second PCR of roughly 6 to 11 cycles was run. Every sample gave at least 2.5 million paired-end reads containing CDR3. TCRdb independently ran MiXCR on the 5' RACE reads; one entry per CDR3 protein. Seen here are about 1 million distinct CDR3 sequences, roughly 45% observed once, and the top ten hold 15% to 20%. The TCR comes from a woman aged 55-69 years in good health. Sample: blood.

CDR3 amino acids: CASSVVAANTGELFF. The CDR3 coding sequence is TGTGCCAGCAGCGTAGTGGCGGCGAACACCGGGGAGCTGTTTTTT. The chain joins TRBV9 to TRBJ2-2, with D unclear. From germline, CDR1 is SGDLS and CDR2 YYNGEE. Between the trimmed V and J ends, which lost 0 bases and 0 bases, there was a span of 6 bases. The CDR3 runs to 15 residues.